A single sample is the source of the 22 T cell receptor beta chains below, sequenced in a study of a mutant IDH1 vaccine in newly diagnosed glioma. Generated by immunoSEQ multiplex PCR, the TCRdb table keeps only in-frame clones and is missing some. The sample records under 35,000 clones, over 60% being singletons. As to time point: week 35, safety follow-up. Vaccination comprised doses that each held 300 ug of mutant IDH1 20-mer peptide, plus topical imiquimod. What these receptors recognize is not known. The sample consisted of PBMCs, taken from a glioma patient whose treatment included an IDH1 peptide vaccine. Receptors originate from a man aged 45 to 65 with glioma.

The chain recombines TRBV19 with TRBJ2-3; 9 bases fit TRBD2. Germline CDR1 and CDR2: LNHDA and SQIVND (reference sequence). The CDR3 contains 14 residues. The junction had 10 bases not matched to a gene; V was cut back by 9 bases and J by 6 bases. DNA for the CDR3: TGTGCCAGGATAGCGGGAGTGAAGGAGGATACGCAGTATTTT. This encodes CARIAGVKEDTQYF.

This chain links TRBV21-1 with TRBJ1-1. TRBV21-1 is classified as a pseudogene. The CDR3 consists of 11 residues. The CDR3 protein is CASSKELWRLF. CDR3 nucleotides: TGTGCCAGCAGCAAAGAGCTCTGGAGACTCTTT.

The chain links TRBV28 to TRBJ1-4, with 7 bases identical to TRBD1. V dropped 6 bases and J dropped 10; count of bases not matched to a gene: 17. CDR3 length equals 16 residues. Germline V gene sequence: CDR1 MDHEN, CDR2 SYDVKM. The CDR3: CASRTPVQGLGGKLFF. The CDR3 DNA follows: TGTGCCAGCAGGACCCCCGTACAGGGGCTCGGTGGAAAACTGTTTTTT.

The chain couples TRBV5-4 to TRBJ2-7; possibly TRBD1 or TRBD2 for D (5 bases each). The germline CDR1 and CDR2 sequences are SGHNT and YYREEE (reference sequence). Trimming took off 2 bases at V and 0 bases at J, with 12 bases between the two ends. The CDR3 has 15 residues. CDR3 coding DNA: TGTGCCAGCAGCTTCCGGGACGGATCCTCCTACGAGCAGTACTTC. Protein product: CASSFRDGSSYEQYF. Drawing the rest from reference TRBV5-4 and TRBJ2-7, the complete variable domain is ETGVTQSPTHLIKTRGQQVTLRCSSQSGHNTVSWYQQALGQGPQFIFQYYREEENGRGNFPPRFSGLQFPNYSSELNVNALELDDSALYLCASSFRDGSSYEQYFGPGTRLTVT.

The chain carries TRBV2 and TRBJ1-1, with D perhaps matching TRBD1 (5 bases). Germline assignment: CDR1 SNHLY and CDR2 FYNNEI. The CDR3 length is 13 residues. V shed 6 bases and J shed 1 base, with 9 bases lying between them. Written as DNA, the CDR3 is TGTGCCAGCAGCCTTGACAGGAACACTGAAGCTTTCTTT. It is translated as CASSLDRNTEAFF. The complete variable domain, with remaining parts taken from reference TRBV2 and TRBJ1-1, reads EPEVTQTPSHQVTQMGQEVILRCVPISNHLYFYWYRQILGQKVEFLVSFYNNEISEKSEIFDDQFSVERPDGSNFTLKIRSTKLEDSAMYFCASSLDRNTEAFFGQGTRLTVV.

Written as DNA, the CDR3 is TGTGCCAGTAGTATGGGGGTTCGGAGTGAGCAGTTCTTC. This encodes CASSMGVRSEQFF. The V call is TRBV19, the J call TRBJ2-1; D is possibly TRBD1 or TRBD2 (5 bases each). Deletions cut 3 bases from V and 9 bases from J, with 12 bases between. CDR1 and CDR2 from the germline V gene are LNHDA and SQIVND (reference sequence). This CDR3 comprises 13 residues.

The rearrangement uses TRBV2 and TRBJ2-1, with TRBD2 matching 8 bases. Losses at the gene ends were 6 bases for V and 4 bases for J; bases not matched to a gene: 8. Germline V CDR1 and CDR2: SNHLY, FYNNEI. The CDR3 is 15 amino acids. CDR3 bases: TGTGCCAGCAGAGTCAGCGGGGGTGCGTACAATGAGCAGTTCTTC. It specifies CASRVSGGAYNEQFF.

The rearrangement uses TRBV29-1 and TRBJ2-1; no reliable D call. V lost 1 base, J lost 6 bases, and 4 bases lay in between. The CDR3 has 11 residues. Germline assignment: CDR1 SQVTM and CDR2 ANQGSEA. The CDR3 DNA reads as TGCAGCGTTGAAGTGGGCAATGAGCAGTTCTTC. Amino acid sequence: CSVEVGNEQFF.

The gene calls are TRBV23-1 and TRBJ2-1; TRBD1 is a possible D gene (6 bases). TRBV23-1 is assigned to the ORF class and has an uncertain function. V lost 6 bases and J 3 bases, leaving 18 bases between the germline ends. The CDR3 loop spans 16 amino acids. CDR3 amino acids: CASRPRQVCNYNEQFF. The DNA for the CDR3 is TGCGCCAGCAGACCCCGACAGGTCTGCAACTACAATGAGCAGTTCTTC.

This clone has more than one count but fewer than ten. The gene calls are TRBV5-8 and TRBJ2-3; a possible D gene is TRBD2 (5 bases). With 4 bases removed from V and 5 bases from J, the gap between germline ends came to 14 bases. This CDR3 is 14 amino acids long. Per germline, CDR1 SGHTS and CDR2 YDEGEE. This CDR3 is CASSDTGWGDTQYF. In DNA, the CDR3 is TGTGCCAGCAGCGATACGGGGTGGGGAGATACGCAGTATTTT.

The V gene is TRBV2, the J gene TRBJ1-1; TRBD1 agrees at 7 bases. There are 14 residues in the CDR3. V lost 7 bases to trimming and J lost 0 bases; unmatched junction nucleotides: 5. Germline values: CDR1 SNHLY, CDR2 FYNNEI. The CDR3 protein is CASKRGLLNTEAFF. The CDR3 DNA sequence: TGTGCCAGCAAAAGGGGGCTCTTGAACACTGAAGCTTTCTTT.

The V and J genes are TRBV27 and TRBJ1-2; the match to TRBD1 covers 8 bases. The CDR3 totals 11 residues. The trim removed 8 bases at V and 7 bases at J, leaving 3 bases unmatched. From germline, CDR1 is MNHEY and CDR2 SMNVEV (reference sequence). The CDR3 loop is CASGQGSGYTF. The CDR3 region has the DNA TGTGCCAGCGGACAGGGTTCTGGCTACACCTTC.

The chain employs TRBV7-3 and TRBJ2-1, with 9 bases that match TRBD2. CDR1 and CDR2 (germline): SGHTA, FQGTGA. CDR3 length equals 14 residues. The V gene end was trimmed by 2 bases and the J gene end by 4 bases; junction bases not matched to a gene: 0. This CDR3 reads CASSLAGGYNEQFF. For the CDR3, the DNA is TGTGCCAGCAGCTTAGCGGGGGGGTACAATGAGCAGTTCTTC.

This chain links TRBV6-1 with TRBJ1-5; no clear D gene. This CDR3 region has 15 residues. With 6 bases removed from V and 0 bases from J, the gap between germline ends came to 12 bases. From germline, CDR1 is MNHNS and CDR2 SASEGT. CDR3 DNA sequence: TGTGCCAGCAGACCATTCTTAACTAGCAATCAGCCCCAGCATTTT. Its protein is CASRPFLTSNQPQHF.

This clone is medium-sized (0.01 to 0.1%) in the sample. The chain links TRBV2 to TRBJ1-2; D perhaps matches TRBD1 (6 bases). With 8 bases removed from V and 2 bases from J, the gap between germline ends came to 9 bases. This CDR3 comprises 12 residues. Germline V gene data show CDR1 as SNHLY and CDR2 as FYNNEI. CDR3 in amino acids: CASVQGNYGYTF. CDR3 coding DNA: TGTGCCAGCGTCCAGGGGAACTATGGCTACACCTTC.

The sample holds a few counts of this clone. The genes are TRBV14 and TRBJ1-1; D call uncertain. The germline V and J ends were trimmed by 0 bases and 4 bases, with 12 bases remaining between them. CDR3 length: 15 residues. Per germline, CDR1 SGHDN and CDR2 FVKESK. The CDR3: CASSQDLDATTEAFF. The CDR3 DNA reads TGTGCCAGCAGCCAAGATTTGGACGCCACCACTGAAGCTTTCTTT.

V usage is TRBV18 and J usage is TRBJ2-3; no firm D call. Germline CDR1 and CDR2: KGHSH and LQKENI. Between the trimmed V and J ends, which lost 1 base and 6 bases, there was a span of 8 bases. This CDR3 has 13 amino acids. The CDR3 DNA follows: TGTGCCAGCTCACCACGGCCCGGTGATACGCAGTATTTT. Translation: CASSPRPGDTQYF. Based on the CDR3 plus reference TRBV18 and TRBJ2-3, the full variable domain is NAGVMQNPRHLVRRRGQEARLRCSPMKGHSHVYWYRQLPEEGLKFMVYLQKENIIDESGMPKERFSAEFPKEGPSILRIQQVVRGDSAAYFCASSPRPGDTQYFGPGTRLTVL.

The CDR3 nucleotides are TGTGCCAGCAGTGAAGGCTCGCGCTCTGGGGCCAACGTCCTGACTTTC. Amino acid sequence: CASSEGSRSGANVLTF. The chain carries TRBV2 and TRBJ2-6; no firm D call. This CDR3 is 16 amino acids long. V was trimmed by 1 base and J by 0 bases, leaving 7 bases between them. CDR1 is SNHLY and CDR2 is FYNNEI in the germline V gene.

The chain recombines TRBV4-1 with TRBJ1-6; D perhaps matches TRBD1 (5 bases). Germline V lookup: CDR1 MGHRA, CDR2 YSYEKL. V shed 4 bases and J shed 9 bases, with 19 bases lying between them. The length of the CDR3 is 16 residues. The CDR3 region is CASSPGSGGFSSPLHF. For the CDR3, the DNA is TGCGCCAGCAGCCCTGGTTCTGGGGGTTTCAGTTCACCCCTCCACTTT.

J is TRBJ2-5 and V is TRBV5-1; 8 bases fit TRBD1. The trim removed 4 bases at V and 5 bases at J, leaving 10 bases unmatched. Germline values: CDR1 SGHRS, CDR2 YFSETQ. This CDR3 has 15 amino acids. The DNA of the CDR3 is TGCGCCAGCAGCCTCCGCAGGGGGCTCGGGGAGACCCAGTACTTC. Its protein is CASSLRRGLGETQYF.

CDR3 bases: TGTGCCAGCAGCGTAAGGGCGACGGGCGGGGCCTACACAGATACGCAGTATTTT. Amino acid sequence: CASSVRATGGAYTDTQYF. The chain has TRBV9 and TRBJ2-3, with a tentative D call TRBD2 (6 bases). Germline loops: CDR1 SGDLS, CDR2 YYNGEE. Trimming removed 1 base from V and 2 bases from J, with 20 bases in between. The CDR3 runs 18 residues.

This chain connects TRBV5-4 to TRBJ2-5; D might be TRBD1 or TRBD2, each matching 5 bases. CDR1 and CDR2 (germline): SGHNT, YYREEE (reference sequence). Trimming shortened V by 5 bases and J by 10 bases, and 18 bases separated the two germline ends. This CDR3 is built from 13 residues. The CDR3 bases are TGTGCCAGCAGGGGGTCCGGGACCGAATTCCAGTACTTC. The encoded protein is CASRGSGTEFQYF.